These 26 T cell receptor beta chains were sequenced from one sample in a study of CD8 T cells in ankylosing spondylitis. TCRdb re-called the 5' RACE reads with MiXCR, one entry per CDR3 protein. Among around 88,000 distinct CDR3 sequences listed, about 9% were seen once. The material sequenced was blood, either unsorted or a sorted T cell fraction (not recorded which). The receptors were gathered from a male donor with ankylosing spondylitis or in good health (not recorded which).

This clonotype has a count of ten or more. The CDR3 coding sequence is TGTGCCAGCAGCCCACTTGGCGGGGGACAGGGCCACAATGAGCAGTTCTTC. Translated: CASSPLGGGQGHNEQFF. The chain has TRBV5-5 and TRBJ2-1, with 9 bases lining up with TRBD1. With V trimmed by 4 bases and J by 5 bases, 13 bases remained unmatched. CDR3 size: 17 residues. CDR1 SGHKS and CDR2 YYEKEE come from the germline V gene (reference sequence). The full variable domain, rest sourced from reference TRBV5-5 and TRBJ2-1, is DAGVTQSPTHLIKTRGQQVTLRCSPISGHKSVSWYQQVLGQGPQFIFQYYEKEERGRGNFPDRFSARQFPNYSSELNVNALLLGDSALYLCASSPLGGGQGHNEQFFGPGTRLTVL.

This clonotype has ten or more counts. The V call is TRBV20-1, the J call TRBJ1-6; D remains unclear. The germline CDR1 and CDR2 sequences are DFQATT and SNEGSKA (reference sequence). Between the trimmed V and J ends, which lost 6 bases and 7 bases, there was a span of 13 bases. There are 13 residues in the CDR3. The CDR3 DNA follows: TGCAGTGCCGACCGACGGGGAAATTCACCCCTCCACTTT. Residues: CSADRRGNSPLHF.

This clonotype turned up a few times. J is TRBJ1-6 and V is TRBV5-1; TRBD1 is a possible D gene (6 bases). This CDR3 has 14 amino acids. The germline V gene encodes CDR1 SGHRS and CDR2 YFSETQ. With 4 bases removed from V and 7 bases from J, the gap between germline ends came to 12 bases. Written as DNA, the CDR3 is TGCGCCAGCAGCCCCGGGGACAAAAATTCACCCCTCCACTTT. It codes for CASSPGDKNSPLHF.

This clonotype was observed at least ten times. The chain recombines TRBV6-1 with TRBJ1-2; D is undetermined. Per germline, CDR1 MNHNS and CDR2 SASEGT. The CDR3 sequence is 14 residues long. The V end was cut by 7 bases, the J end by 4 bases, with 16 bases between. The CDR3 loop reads CASTGSNPPYGYTF. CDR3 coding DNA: TGTGCCAGCACAGGCAGTAACCCTCCCTATGGCTACACCTTC.

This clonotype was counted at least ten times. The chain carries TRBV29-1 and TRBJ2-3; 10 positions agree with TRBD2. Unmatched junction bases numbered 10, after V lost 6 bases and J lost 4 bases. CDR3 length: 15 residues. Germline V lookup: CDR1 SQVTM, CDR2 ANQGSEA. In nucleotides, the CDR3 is TGCAGCGTATCGAACGGACTAGCGGCTCCAGATACGCAGTATTTT. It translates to CSVSNGLAAPDTQYF.

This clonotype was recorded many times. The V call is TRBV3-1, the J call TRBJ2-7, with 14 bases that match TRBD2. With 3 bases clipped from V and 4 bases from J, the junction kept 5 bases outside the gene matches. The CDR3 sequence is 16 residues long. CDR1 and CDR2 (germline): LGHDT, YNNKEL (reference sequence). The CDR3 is CASSHIGTSGGYEQYF. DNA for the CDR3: TGTGCCAGCAGCCACATAGGGACTAGCGGGGGTTACGAGCAGTACTTC.

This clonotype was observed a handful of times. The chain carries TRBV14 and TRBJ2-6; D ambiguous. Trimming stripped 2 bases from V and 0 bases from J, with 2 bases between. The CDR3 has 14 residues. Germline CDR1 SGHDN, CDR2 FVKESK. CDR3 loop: CASSQSSGANVLTF. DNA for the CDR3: TGTGCCAGCAGCCAAAGCTCTGGGGCCAACGTCCTGACTTTC.

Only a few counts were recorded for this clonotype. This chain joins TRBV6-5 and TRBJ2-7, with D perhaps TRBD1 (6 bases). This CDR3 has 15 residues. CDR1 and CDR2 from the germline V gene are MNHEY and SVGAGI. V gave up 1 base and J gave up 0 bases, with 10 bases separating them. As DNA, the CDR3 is TGTGCCAGCAGTTACTTGGACAGAAGCTCCTACGAGCAGTACTTC. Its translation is CASSYLDRSSYEQYF.

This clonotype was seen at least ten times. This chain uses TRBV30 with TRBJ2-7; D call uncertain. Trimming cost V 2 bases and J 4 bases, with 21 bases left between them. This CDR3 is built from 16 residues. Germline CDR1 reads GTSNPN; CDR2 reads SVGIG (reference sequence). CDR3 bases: TGTGCCTGGAGTACCTCGACCAGCAGCGTGAAATACGAGCAGTACTTC. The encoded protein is CAWSTSTSSVKYEQYF.

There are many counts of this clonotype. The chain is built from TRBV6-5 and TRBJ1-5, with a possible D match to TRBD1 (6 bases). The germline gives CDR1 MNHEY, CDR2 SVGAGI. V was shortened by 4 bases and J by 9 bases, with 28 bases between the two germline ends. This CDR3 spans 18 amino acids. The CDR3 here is CASSSFGARDKALPPQHF. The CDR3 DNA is TGTGCCAGCAGTTCGTTCGGCGCCCGGGACAAAGCTCTCCCGCCCCAGCATTTT.

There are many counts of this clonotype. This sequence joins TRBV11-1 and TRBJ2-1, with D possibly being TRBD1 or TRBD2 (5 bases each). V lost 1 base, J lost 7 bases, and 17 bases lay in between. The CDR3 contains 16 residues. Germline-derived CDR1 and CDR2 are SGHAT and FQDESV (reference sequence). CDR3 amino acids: CASSLGGAGKWNEQFF. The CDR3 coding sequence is TGTGCCAGCAGCTTAGGAGGGGCAGGGAAGTGGAATGAGCAGTTCTTC.

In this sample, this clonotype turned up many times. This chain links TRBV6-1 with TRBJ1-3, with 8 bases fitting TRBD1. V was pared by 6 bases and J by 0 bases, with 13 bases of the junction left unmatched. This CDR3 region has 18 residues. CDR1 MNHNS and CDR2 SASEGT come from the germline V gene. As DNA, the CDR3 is TGTGCCAGCAGGAGGGGGAGGGGACAGGATGACTCTGGAAACACCATATATTTT. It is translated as CASRRGRGQDDSGNTIYF.

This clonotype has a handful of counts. The CDR3 nucleotides are TGCGCCAGCAGCTTGGTAGCGGGGGGGCCCGCCAAAAACATTCAGTACTTC. Its translation: CASSLVAGGPAKNIQYF. The chain carries TRBV5-1 and TRBJ2-4, with TRBD2 matching 11 bases. J lost 1 base, V lost 0 bases, and 3 bases had no gene match. Germline lookup yields CDR1 SGHRS and CDR2 YFSETQ. CDR3 length: 17 residues.

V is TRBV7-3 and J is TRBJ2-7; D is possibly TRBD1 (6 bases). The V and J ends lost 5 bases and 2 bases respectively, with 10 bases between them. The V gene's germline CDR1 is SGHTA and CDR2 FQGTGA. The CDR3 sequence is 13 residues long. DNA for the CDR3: TGTGCCAGCAGCCCTACAGGGACCTACGAGCAGTACTTC. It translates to CASSPTGTYEQYF.

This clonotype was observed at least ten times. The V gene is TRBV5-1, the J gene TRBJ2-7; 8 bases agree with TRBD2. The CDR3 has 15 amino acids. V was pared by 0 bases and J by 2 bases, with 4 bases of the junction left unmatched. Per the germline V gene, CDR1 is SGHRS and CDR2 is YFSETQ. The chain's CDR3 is CASSLVAGYTYEQYF. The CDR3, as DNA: TGCGCCAGCAGCTTGGTAGCGGGGTATACCTACGAGCAGTACTTC.

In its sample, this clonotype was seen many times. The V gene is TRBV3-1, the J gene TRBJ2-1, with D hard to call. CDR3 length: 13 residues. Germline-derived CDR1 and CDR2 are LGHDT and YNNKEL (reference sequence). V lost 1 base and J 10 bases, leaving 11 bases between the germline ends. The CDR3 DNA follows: TGTGCCAGCAGCCAAGGGCTGGAGCAGGAGCAGTTCTTC. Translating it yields CASSQGLEQEQFF.

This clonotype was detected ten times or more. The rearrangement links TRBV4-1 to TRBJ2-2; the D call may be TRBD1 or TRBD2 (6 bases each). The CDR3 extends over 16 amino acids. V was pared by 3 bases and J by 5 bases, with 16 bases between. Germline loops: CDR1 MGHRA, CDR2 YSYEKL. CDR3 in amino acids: CASSHLRWGATGELFF. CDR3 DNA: TGCGCCAGCAGCCATTTACGGTGGGGGGCGACCGGGGAGCTGTTTTTT.

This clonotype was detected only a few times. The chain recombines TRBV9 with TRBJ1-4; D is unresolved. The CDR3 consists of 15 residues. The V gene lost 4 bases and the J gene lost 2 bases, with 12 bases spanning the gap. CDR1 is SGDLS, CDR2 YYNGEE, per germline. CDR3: CASSPGFETNEKLFF. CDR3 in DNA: TGTGCCAGCAGCCCGGGGTTCGAGACTAATGAAAAACTGTTTTTT. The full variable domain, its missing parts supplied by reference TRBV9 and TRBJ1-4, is DSGVTQTPKHLITATGQRVTLRCSPRSGDLSVYWYQQSLDQGLQFLIQYYNGEERAKGNILERFSAQQFPDLHSELNLSSLELGDSALYFCASSPGFETNEKLFFGSGTQLSVL.

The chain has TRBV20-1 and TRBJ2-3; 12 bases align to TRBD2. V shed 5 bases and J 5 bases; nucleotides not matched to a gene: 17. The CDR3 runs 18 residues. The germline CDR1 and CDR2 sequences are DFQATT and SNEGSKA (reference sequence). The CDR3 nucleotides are TGCAGTGCTTATCCCGGGACTAGCGGGCGCCCGACGGAAGATACGCAGTATTTT. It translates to CSAYPGTSGRPTEDTQYF.

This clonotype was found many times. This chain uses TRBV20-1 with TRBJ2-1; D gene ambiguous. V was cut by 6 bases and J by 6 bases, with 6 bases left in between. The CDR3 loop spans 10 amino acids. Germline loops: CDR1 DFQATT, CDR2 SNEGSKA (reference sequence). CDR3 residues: CSAWRNEQFF. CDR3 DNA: TGCAGTGCATGGCGCAATGAGCAGTTCTTC.

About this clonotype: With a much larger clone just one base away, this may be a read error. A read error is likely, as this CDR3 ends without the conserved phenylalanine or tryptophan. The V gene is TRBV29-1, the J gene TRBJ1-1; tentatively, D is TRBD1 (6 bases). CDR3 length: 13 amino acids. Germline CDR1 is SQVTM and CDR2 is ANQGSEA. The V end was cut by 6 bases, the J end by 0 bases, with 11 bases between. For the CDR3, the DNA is TGCAGCGTCAGACAGGTCCTGAACACTGAAGCTTTCTGT. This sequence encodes CSVRQVLNTEAFC.

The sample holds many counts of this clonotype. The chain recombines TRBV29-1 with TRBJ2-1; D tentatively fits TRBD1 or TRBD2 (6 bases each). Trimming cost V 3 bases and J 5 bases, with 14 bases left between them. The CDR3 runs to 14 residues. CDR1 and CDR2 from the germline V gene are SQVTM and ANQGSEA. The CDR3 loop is CSVDSRDTNNEQFF. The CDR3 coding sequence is TGCAGCGTTGATTCGCGGGACACCAACAATGAGCAGTTCTTC.

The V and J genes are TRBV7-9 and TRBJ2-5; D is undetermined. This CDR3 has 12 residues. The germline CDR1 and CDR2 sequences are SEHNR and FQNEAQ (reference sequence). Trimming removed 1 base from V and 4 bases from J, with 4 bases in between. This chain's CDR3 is CASSLVVETQYF. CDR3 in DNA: TGTGCCAGCAGCTTAGTAGTAGAGACCCAGTACTTC.

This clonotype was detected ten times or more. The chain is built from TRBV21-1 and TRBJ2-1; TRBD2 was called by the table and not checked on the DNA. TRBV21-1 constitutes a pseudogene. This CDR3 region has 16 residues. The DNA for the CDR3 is TGTGCCAGCAGCAAAGGTTGTCTAGCGGGGGGAAATGAGCAGTTCTTC. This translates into CASSKGCLAGGNEQFF.

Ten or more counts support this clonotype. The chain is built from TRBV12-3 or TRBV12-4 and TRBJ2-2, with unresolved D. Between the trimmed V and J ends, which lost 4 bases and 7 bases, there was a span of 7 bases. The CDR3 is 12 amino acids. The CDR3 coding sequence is TGTGCCAGCAGTTCCGGTGGCGGGGAGCTGTTTTTT. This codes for CASSSGGGELFF.

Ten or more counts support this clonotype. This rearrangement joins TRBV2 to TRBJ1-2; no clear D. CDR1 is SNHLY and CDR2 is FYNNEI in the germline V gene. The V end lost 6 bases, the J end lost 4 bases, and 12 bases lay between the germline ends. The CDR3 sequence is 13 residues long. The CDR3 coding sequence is TGTGCCAGCAGGATTGGAACAGCCTATGGCTACACCTTC. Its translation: CASRIGTAYGYTF. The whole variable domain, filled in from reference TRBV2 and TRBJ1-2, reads EPEVTQTPSHQVTQMGQEVILRCVPISNHLYFYWYRQILGQKVEFLVSFYNNEISEKSEIFDDQFSVERPDGSNFTLKIRSTKLEDSAMYFCASRIGTAYGYTFGSGTRLTVV.